The present TCR beta chain was sequenced within a study of shared clonotypes between healthy human individuals. Overall study context: Each donor's CD4 naive and CD4 memory cells filled three plates apiece, CD8 naive two, and CD8 memory one.

This clone appeared a single time. The assay ran at deep level. Using immunoSEQ multiplex PCR, the repertoire was profiled, and TCRdb retains in-frame clones only, with some absent. The sample lists roughly 2.4 million clones, 90% to 96% occurring once. This clonotype was obtained from a young man in good health. Sequencing was carried out using naive CD4+ T cells sorted from blood. Indicated subset: CD45RA+ positively selected.

The CDR3, as DNA: TGTGCCAGCAGCACGGGACTAGCGGGAGGGCATAAGGCCAAAAACATTCAGTACTTC. This encodes CASSTGLAGGHKAKNIQYF. The gene calls are TRBV7-2 and TRBJ2-4, with 16 positions matching TRBD2. The CDR3 length is 19 residues. V was clipped by 5 bases and J by 1 base; unmatched bases: 8. From germline, CDR1 is SGHTA and CDR2 FQGNSA. Filled out from reference TRBV7-2 and TRBJ2-4, the complete variable domain reads GAGVSQSPSNKVTEKGKDVELRCDPISGHTALYWYRQSLGQGLEFLIYFQGNSAPDKSGLPSDRFSAERTGGSVSTLTIQRTQQEDSAVYLCASSTGLAGGHKAKNIQYFGAGTRLSVL.